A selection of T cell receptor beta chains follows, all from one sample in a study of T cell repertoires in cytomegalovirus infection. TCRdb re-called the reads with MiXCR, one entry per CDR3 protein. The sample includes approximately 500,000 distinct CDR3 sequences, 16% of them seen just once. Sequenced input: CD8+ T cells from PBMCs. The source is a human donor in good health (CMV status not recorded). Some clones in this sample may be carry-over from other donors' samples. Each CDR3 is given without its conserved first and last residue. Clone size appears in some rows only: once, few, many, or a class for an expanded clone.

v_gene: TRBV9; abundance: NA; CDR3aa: ASSSGLSENEQY
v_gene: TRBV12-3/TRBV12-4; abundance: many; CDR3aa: ASSLYGATDTQY
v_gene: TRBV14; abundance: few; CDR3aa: ASSHHPGPSSKSNQPQH
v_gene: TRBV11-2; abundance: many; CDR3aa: ASSLVITGWNEQF
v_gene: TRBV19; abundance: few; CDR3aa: ASSIGIAEAF
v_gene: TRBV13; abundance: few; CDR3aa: ASSLWERGGTYEQY
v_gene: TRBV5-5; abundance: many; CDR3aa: ASSLGDSHQETQY
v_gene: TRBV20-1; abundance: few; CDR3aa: SARGEISVLTLEAF
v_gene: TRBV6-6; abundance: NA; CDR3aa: ASSSPRATTDTQY
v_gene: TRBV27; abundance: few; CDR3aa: ATHGQGASFYEQY
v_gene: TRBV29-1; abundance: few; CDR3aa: SVWTSGRRGDEQF
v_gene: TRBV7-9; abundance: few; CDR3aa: ASSSPGTTTNEQF
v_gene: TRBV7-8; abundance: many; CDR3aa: ASSLGLGGNNEKLF
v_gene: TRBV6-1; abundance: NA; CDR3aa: ASSETLSNEQF
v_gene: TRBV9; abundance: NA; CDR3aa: ASSWGLSGYT
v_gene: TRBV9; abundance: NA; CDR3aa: ASSVGKGEQF
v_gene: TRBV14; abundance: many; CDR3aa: ASSQVREEQY
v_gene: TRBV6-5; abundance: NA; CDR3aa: ASGDRNQPQH
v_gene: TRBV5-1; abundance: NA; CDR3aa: ASSTPGGQF
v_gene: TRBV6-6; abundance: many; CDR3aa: ASSYGGTQY
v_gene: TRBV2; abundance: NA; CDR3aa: ASSGFEAF
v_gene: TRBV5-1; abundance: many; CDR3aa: ASTSATSGFSTDTQY
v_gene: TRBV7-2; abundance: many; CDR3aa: ASSFSGLVNYEQY
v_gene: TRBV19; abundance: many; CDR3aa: ATSEGLEAF
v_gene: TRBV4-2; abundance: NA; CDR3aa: ASKSDWESSYNEQF
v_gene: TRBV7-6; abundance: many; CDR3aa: ASSPRTSGGLLDEQF
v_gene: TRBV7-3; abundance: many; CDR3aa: ASSLNSPTDTQY
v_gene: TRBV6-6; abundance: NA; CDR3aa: ASGEYNQPQH
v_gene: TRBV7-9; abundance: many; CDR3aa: ASERGRAF
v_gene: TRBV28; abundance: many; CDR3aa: ASSLKGRGRNQPQH
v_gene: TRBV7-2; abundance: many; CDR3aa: ASSPPGQGNEQF
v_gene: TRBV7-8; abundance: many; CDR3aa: ASSLATSGNEQF
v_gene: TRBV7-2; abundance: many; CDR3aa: ASSLLTHSNEQF
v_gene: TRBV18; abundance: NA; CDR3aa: ASSPIGGGDSYNEQF
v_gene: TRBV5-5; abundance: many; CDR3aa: ASSPHQPPRLNEQF
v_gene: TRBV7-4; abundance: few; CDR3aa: ASSLVIQLNTEAF
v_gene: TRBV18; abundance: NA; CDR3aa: ASSLAGGGSRNEQF
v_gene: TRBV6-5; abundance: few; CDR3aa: ASSYRGPDSLTGSGVTQY
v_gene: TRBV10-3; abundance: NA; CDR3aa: AISDSGESYEQY
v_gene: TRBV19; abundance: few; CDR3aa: ASSHRMVSAAFYNEQF
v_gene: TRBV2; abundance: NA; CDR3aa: ASSEAGPNYNEQF
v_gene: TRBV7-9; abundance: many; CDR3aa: ASNGGGSYNEQF
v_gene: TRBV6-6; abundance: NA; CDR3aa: ASSKQTGNYEQY
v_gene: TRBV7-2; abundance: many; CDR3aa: ASSPRLIHEQF
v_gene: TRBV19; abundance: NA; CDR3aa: ASSMWTAQETQY
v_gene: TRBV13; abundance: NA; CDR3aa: ASSPTRGRGEKLF
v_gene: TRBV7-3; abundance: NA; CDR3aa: ASSFYSLDRKNTGELF
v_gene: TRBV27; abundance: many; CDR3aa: ASSLFRAAGPDEQY
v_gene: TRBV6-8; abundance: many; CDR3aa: ASGLAGSSSYNEQF
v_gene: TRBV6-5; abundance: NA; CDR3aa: ASSYSQFWASGYT
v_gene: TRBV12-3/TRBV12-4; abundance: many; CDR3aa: ASSSWTGGIHNEQF
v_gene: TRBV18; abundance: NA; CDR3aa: ASSPLIGGEAKNIQY
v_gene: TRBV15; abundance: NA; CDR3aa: ATSRDRSNQPQH
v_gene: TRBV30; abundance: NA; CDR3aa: AWRWTGSMNTEAF
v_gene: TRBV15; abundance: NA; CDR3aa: ATSRVFGQPQH
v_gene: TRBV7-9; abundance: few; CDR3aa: ASSSGGYEQF
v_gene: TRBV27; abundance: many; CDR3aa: ASIHLAGGTRTQY
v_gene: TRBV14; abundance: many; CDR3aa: ASSLWTSGGPETQY
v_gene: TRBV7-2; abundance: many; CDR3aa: ASSLVADLYNEQF